This T cell receptor (beta chain) was retrieved from a study of T-cell reconstitution after alpha-beta-depleted transplantation in children. Findings of the study overall: The study traced high day-60 TCRbeta diversity in some patients to surviving recipient T cells and thymic progenitors. T-cell counts and diversity at one year post-transplant came mainly from newly produced T cells. Reportedly, roughly two months post-transplant, alpha-beta T cells arose from several hundred expanded graft clones.

As to this clonotype: Antigen specificity is unknown.

The V gene end was trimmed by 0 bases and the J gene end by 2 bases; junction bases not matched to a gene: 7. The germline V gene has CDR1 SGHRS and CDR2 YFSETQ. This CDR3 is 17 amino acids long. A TCRbeta library incorporating unique molecular identifiers was prepared. TCRdb processed the PCR reads anew with MiXCR; each CDR3 protein has one entry. The table includes over 450,000 distinct CDR3 sequences, roughly a tenth detected once. The sample was PBMCs, taken before TCRalphabeta/CD19-depleted stem cell transplant. The clonotype comes from a child aged 2 to 15 with inherited bone marrow failure, due to receive a stem cell transplant. The chain combines TRBV5-1 with TRBJ2-7; 11 bases agree with TRBD2. CDR3 sequence (DNA): TGCGCCAGCAGCTTGGGTACTAGCGGGAGTTTTGCCTACGAGCAGTACTTC. Residues: CASSLGTSGSFAYEQYF. The whole variable domain, remainder taken from reference TRBV5-1 and TRBJ2-7, is KAGVTQTPRYLIKTRGQQVTLSCSPISGHRSVSWYQQTPGQGLQFLFEYFSETQRNKGNFPGRFSGRQFSNSRSEMNVSTLELGDSALYLCASSLGTSGSFAYEQYFGPGTRLTVT.